A single T cell receptor beta chain is shown here with its context. This table comes from immunoSEQ multiplex PCR, and its TCRdb copy is limited to in-frame clones, with some not included. This table has 75,000 to 95,000 clones, roughly 89% appearing once. CDR3 length: 13 amino acids. This entry is derived from a study of blood T cell repertoires in COVID-19. Study context: COVID-19 samples collected from the United States, Italy and Spain covered acute and convalescent phases.

The source of this sequence is a man aged 45-65 years with active COVID-19. Sequencing was performed on peripheral blood. The chain uses TRBV21-1 and TRBJ2-5; TRBD2 reflects the table's D call only, with no check against the DNA. TRBV21-1 is a listed pseudogene. CDR3 in amino acids: CASRGSRPETQYF. For the CDR3, the DNA is TGTGCCAGCAGGGGGAGCCGCCCAGAGACCCAGTACTTC.